These 22 T cell receptor beta chains originate from one sample sequenced in a study of T-cell memory formation after mild COVID-19. TCRdb reprocessed the 5' RACE reads with MiXCR, giving one entry per CDR3 protein. The table shows about 470,000 distinct CDR3 sequences, with 20% to 25% occurring only once. The specimen sequenced was PBMCs or a T cell subset sorted from them (not recorded which). The receptors originated from an adult woman who had mild COVID-19 (a few samples of this study predate the infection). Cell type and time point are not known.

There are a few counts of this clonotype. The chain's CDR3 is CASTLRGHEYGYTF. DNA for the CDR3: TGTGCCAGCACTCTCCGGGGACACGAGTATGGCTACACCTTC. The chain joins TRBV12-3 or TRBV12-4 to TRBJ1-2, with a weak D call TRBD1 (6 bases). Trimming took 7 bases from V and 5 from J, leaving 17 bases between them. This CDR3 region has 14 residues.

This clonotype has a handful of counts. The chain combines TRBV25-1 with TRBJ1-6; 7 bases agree with TRBD1. From germline, CDR1 is MGHDK and CDR2 SYGVNS. The V segment lost 8 bases and the J segment 7 bases; nucleotides outside the gene matches: 8. The CDR3 runs to 14 residues. The CDR3, as DNA: TGTGCCAGCCAAACTCCGGGACAGAATTCACCCCTCCACTTT. Amino acid sequence: CASQTPGQNSPLHF.

V gene TRBV7-9 combines with J gene TRBJ1-4, with D perhaps matching TRBD1 (5 bases). From germline, CDR1 is SEHNR and CDR2 FQNEAQ (reference sequence). The CDR3 loop spans 18 amino acids. V shed 2 bases and J shed 3 bases, with 19 bases lying between them. This CDR3 reads CASSLRSGSLTANEKLFF. The DNA of the CDR3 is TGTGCCAGCAGCTTACGATCAGGGAGTCTCACCGCTAATGAAAAACTGTTTTTT.

The genes are TRBV4-1 and TRBJ2-3, with a possible D match to TRBD2 (6 bases). Germline-derived CDR1 and CDR2 are MGHRA and YSYEKL. Trimming stripped 1 base from V and 2 bases from J, with 16 bases between. This CDR3 region has 17 residues. In DNA form, the CDR3 reads TGCGCCAGCAGCCAAGGCGATAGCGGTTTGTCCACAGATACGCAGTATTTT. Encoded protein: CASSQGDSGLSTDTQYF.

This clonotype showed up many times. V is TRBV5-1 and J is TRBJ2-1, with 10 bases identical to TRBD1. CDR1 SGHRS and CDR2 YFSETQ come from the germline V gene. V lost 4 bases, J lost 6 bases, and 7 bases stayed unmatched. This CDR3 is 15 amino acids long. Here the CDR3 reads CASSLGTGVSNEQFF. CDR3 coding DNA: TGCGCCAGCAGCCTAGGGACAGGGGTCTCCAATGAGCAGTTCTTC.

The rearrangement links TRBV4-2 to TRBJ2-1; 11 bases match TRBD2. The germline CDR1 and CDR2 sequences are LGHNA and YNFKEQ. The V gene end was trimmed by 4 bases and the J gene end by 6 bases; junction bases not matched to a gene: 5. This CDR3 is built from 15 residues. Here the CDR3 DNA reads TGTGCCAGCAGCCGCGATCTAGCGGGGGGCAATGAGCAGTTCTTC. Encoded protein: CASSRDLAGGNEQFF.

This chain joins TRBV10-3 and TRBJ2-5; 7 nucleotides line up with TRBD2. This CDR3 is built from 14 residues. V lost 10 bases and J lost 1; bases outside the gene matches: 9. Per germline, CDR1 ENHRY and CDR2 SYGVKD. The CDR3 coding sequence is TGTGCCACTAGAGAAAGCGGGGTCCAAGAGACCCAGTACTTC. Encoded protein: CATRESGVQETQYF.

The chain combines TRBV27 with TRBJ1-5; 8 bases map to TRBD1. V shed 2 bases, J shed 3 bases, and the junction held 3 bases outside the gene matches. CDR3 size: 15 residues. Germline V lookup: CDR1 MNHEY, CDR2 SMNVEV (reference sequence). The CDR3 loop reads CASSLGQGANQPQHF. DNA for the CDR3: TGTGCCAGCAGTTTAGGGCAGGGGGCCAATCAGCCCCAGCATTTT.

The chain is built from TRBV30 and TRBJ1-2; 7 nucleotides line up with TRBD1. Germline CDR1 GTSNPN, CDR2 SVGIG (reference sequence). J gave up 8 bases and V 8 bases, and 14 bases lay outside the gene matches. CDR3 length: 13 amino acids. The chain's CDR3 is CAADEQGMWGYTF. The CDR3 bases are TGTGCCGCGGACGAACAGGGGATGTGGGGCTACACCTTC.

The rearrangement joins TRBV3-1 to TRBJ2-3; the D gene is possibly TRBD1 (6 bases). Germline CDR1 and CDR2: LGHDT and YNNKEL (reference sequence). V dropped 4 bases and J dropped 4 bases, with 15 bases sitting between them. The CDR3 contains 15 residues. The CDR3 DNA follows: TGTGCCAGCAGCCGACAAACAGGGCATGCAGATACGCAGTATTTT. It codes for CASSRQTGHADTQYF.

The chain is built from TRBV2 and TRBJ1-2, with D perhaps matching TRBD1 (5 bases). CDR3 length: 14 amino acids. The ends were cut back, 3 bases at V and 3 bases at J, with 11 bases in the middle. From germline, CDR1 is SNHLY and CDR2 FYNNEI. The CDR3 sequence is CASSEQGAHYGYTF. The CDR3 DNA follows: TGTGCCAGCAGTGAGCAGGGCGCGCACTATGGCTACACCTTC.

This chain connects TRBV9 to TRBJ1-5; D gene unclear. Germline-derived CDR1 and CDR2 are SGDLS and YYNGEE. Trimming stripped 5 bases from V and 7 bases from J, with 13 bases between. The CDR3 contains 13 residues. CDR3 DNA sequence: TGTGCCAGCAGGAAGGGCGGCGGGCAGCCCCAGCATTTT. Translation: CASRKGGGQPQHF.

This clonotype occurred a few times. The chain joins TRBV20-1 to TRBJ2-7; D is undetermined. Germline V CDR1 and CDR2: DFQATT, SNEGSKA (reference sequence). V was cut by 4 bases and J by 3 bases, with 19 bases left in between. The CDR3 has 15 amino acids. DNA for the CDR3: TGCAGTGCTACCACACCCGGGTCTTCCTACTACGAGCAGTACTTC. It specifies CSATTPGSSYYEQYF.

The CDR3 sequence is CATSSQGQGLYEQYF. DNA of the CDR3: TGTGCCACCAGCAGCCAGGGACAGGGCCTCTACGAGCAGTACTTC. The J gene is TRBJ2-7, the V gene TRBV15; 9 bases agree with TRBD1. V shed 3 bases and J 3 bases; nucleotides not matched to a gene: 6. CDR1 and CDR2 from the germline V gene are LNHNV and YYDKDF (reference sequence). The CDR3 runs to 15 residues. Full variable domain (missing parts from reference TRBV15 and TRBJ2-7): DAMVIQNPRYQVTQFGKPVTLSCSQTLNHNVMYWYQQKSSQAPKLLFHYYDKDFNNEADTPDNFQSRRPNTSFCFLDIRSPGLGDTAMYLCATSSQGQGLYEQYFGPGTRLTVT.

This clonotype was counted a few times. The V call is TRBV5-1, the J call TRBJ2-1, with D possibly being TRBD1 (5 bases). CDR3 length: 13 amino acids. The V gene lost 0 bases and the J gene lost 8 bases, with 9 bases spanning the gap. Germline V gene sequence: CDR1 SGHRS, CDR2 YFSETQ. The CDR3 bases are TGCGCCAGCAGCTTGGCAGGGCGGCATGAGCAGTTCTTC. Its translation is CASSLAGRHEQFF.

The chain is built from TRBV27 and TRBJ2-7; 7 bases map to TRBD1. Unmatched junction bases numbered 7, after V lost 5 bases and J lost 3 bases. This CDR3 is built from 14 residues. CDR1 and CDR2 from the germline V gene are MNHEY and SMNVEV (reference sequence). CDR3 residues: CASSRGDSHYEQYF. The CDR3 DNA reads as TGTGCCAGCAGTCGTGGGGACAGCCACTACGAGCAGTACTTC.

V and J are TRBV7-3 and TRBJ2-1, with TRBD1 matching over 8 bases. The CDR3 is made up of 15 amino acids. Germline CDR1 reads SGHTA; CDR2 reads FQGTGA. V gave up 3 bases and J gave up 5 bases; unmatched junction bases: 6. As DNA, the CDR3 is TGTGCCAGCAGCTTTCCGGGACAGGACGACAATGAGCAGTTCTTC. Its protein product is CASSFPGQDDNEQFF.

The genes are TRBV27 and TRBJ2-3, with a tentative D call TRBD1 (6 bases). V was pared by 3 bases and J by 3 bases, with 10 bases between. CDR3 size: 14 residues. Germline values: CDR1 MNHEY, CDR2 SMNVEV (reference sequence). CDR3 DNA sequence: TGTGCCAGCAGTTTGTACAGGGCAACAGATACGCAGTATTTT. Its protein is CASSLYRATDTQYF.

This chain joins TRBV6-5 and TRBJ1-4; D remains ambiguous. V gave up 0 bases and J gave up 1 base, with 12 bases separating them. This CDR3 comprises 17 residues. The germline gives CDR1 MNHEY, CDR2 SVGAGI. CDR3 DNA: TGTGCCAGCAGTTACTCGGTAACGAGGGAAACTAATGAAAAACTGTTTTTT. Its translation: CASSYSVTRETNEKLFF.

The V call is TRBV19, the J call TRBJ2-7; 9 nucleotides agree with TRBD2. The V gene's germline CDR1 is LNHDA and CDR2 SQIVND (reference sequence). V was clipped by 3 bases and J by 2 bases; unmatched bases: 5. The CDR3 is 15 residues long. CDR3 nucleotides: TGTGCCAGTAGTATTCCGGGACTAGCCGCCTACGAGCAGTACTTC. This gives the protein CASSIPGLAAYEQYF.

This clonotype has at least ten counts. In DNA form, the CDR3 reads TGTGCCAGCAGCTTAGATAACCCCCCGGCCGATACGCAGTATTTT. This translates into CASSLDNPPADTQYF. The rearrangement joins TRBV11-2 to TRBJ2-3, with unresolved D. Germline assignment: CDR1 SGHAT and CDR2 FQNNGV. The CDR3 runs to 15 residues. The germline V and J ends were trimmed by 0 bases and 6 bases, with 13 bases remaining between them.

In its sample, this clonotype was seen a few times. The J gene is TRBJ2-7, the V gene TRBV7-2; no firm D call. V gave up 5 bases and J gave up 1 base, with 6 bases separating them. There are 12 residues in the CDR3. Germline V gene sequence: CDR1 SGHTA, CDR2 FQGNSA. CDR3 sequence (DNA): TGTGCCAGCAGCCAGACTTCCTACGAGCAGTACTTC. This sequence encodes CASSQTSYEQYF.